The 3 T cell receptor beta chains below come from one sample, sequenced in a study of T cell repertoires in ileal Crohn's disease. TCRdb's table, derived via immunoSEQ multiplex PCR, lists solely in-frame clones and lacks some. Here the sample spans several thousand clones, approximately 96% being singletons. Sequencing was carried out using ileal tissue. The receptors were gathered from an adult with Crohn's disease.

This clone occurred once. The chain joins TRBV9 to TRBJ2-1; D possibly corresponds to TRBD2 (5 bases). Germline CDR1 reads SGDLS; CDR2 reads YYNGEE. This CDR3 spans 15 amino acids. Between the trimmed V and J ends, which lost 4 bases and 5 bases, there was a span of 16 bases. The CDR3 protein is CASSPRMDLNNEQFF. CDR3 coding DNA: TGTGCCAGCAGCCCCCGAATGGACTTGAACAATGAGCAGTTCTTC.

This chain links TRBV4-2 with TRBJ1-3; D gene ambiguous. V gave up 0 bases and J gave up 2 bases, with 11 bases separating them. This CDR3 has 16 amino acids. Germline V gives CDR1 LGHNA, CDR2 YNFKEQ. In nucleotides, the CDR3 is TGTGCCAGCAGCCAAGAATCGAGCGCCCCTGGAAACACCATATATTTT. Its translation is CASSQESSAPGNTIYF.

This clone is a singleton in its sample. The chain is built from TRBV15 and TRBJ1-1, with D possibly matching TRBD1 (5 bases). CDR3 length: 14 amino acids. Germline V CDR1 and CDR2: LNHNV, YYDKDF (reference sequence). V was clipped by 0 bases and J by 11 bases, with 16 bases between them. The CDR3 nucleotides read TGTGCCACCAGCAGAGATCGGGCTCGACAGTGGGCTTTCTTT. Its protein is CATSRDRARQWAFF.